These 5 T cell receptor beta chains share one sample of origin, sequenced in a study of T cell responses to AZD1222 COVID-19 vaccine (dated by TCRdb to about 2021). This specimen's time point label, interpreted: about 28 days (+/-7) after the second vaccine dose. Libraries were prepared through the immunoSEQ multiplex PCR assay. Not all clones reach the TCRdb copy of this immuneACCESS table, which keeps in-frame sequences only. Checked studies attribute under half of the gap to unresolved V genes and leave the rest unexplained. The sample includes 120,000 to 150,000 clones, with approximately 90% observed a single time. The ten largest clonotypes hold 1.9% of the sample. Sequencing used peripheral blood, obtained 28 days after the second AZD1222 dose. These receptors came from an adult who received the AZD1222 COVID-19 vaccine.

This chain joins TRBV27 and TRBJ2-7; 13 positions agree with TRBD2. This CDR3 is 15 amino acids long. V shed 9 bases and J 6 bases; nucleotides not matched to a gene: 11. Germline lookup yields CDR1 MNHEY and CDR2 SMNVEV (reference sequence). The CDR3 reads CARTPTGTSGTEQYF. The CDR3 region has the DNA TGTGCCAGGACCCCGACCGGGACTAGCGGGACCGAGCAGTACTTC.

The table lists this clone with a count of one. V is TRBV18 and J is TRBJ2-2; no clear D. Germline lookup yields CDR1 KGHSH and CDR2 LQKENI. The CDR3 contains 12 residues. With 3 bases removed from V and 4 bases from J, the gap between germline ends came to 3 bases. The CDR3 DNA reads TGTGCCAGCTCACCGGGCACCGGGGAGCTGTTTTTT. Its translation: CASSPGTGELFF. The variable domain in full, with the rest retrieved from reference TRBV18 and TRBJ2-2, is NAGVMQNPRHLVRRRGQEARLRCSPMKGHSHVYWYRQLPEEGLKFMVYLQKENIIDESGMPKERFSAEFPKEGPSILRIQQVVRGDSAAYFCASSPGTGELFFGEGSRLTVL.

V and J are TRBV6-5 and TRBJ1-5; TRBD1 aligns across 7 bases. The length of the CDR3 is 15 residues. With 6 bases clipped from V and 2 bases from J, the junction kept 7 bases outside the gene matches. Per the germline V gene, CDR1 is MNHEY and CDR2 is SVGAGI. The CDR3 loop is CASRTTGSGNQPQHF. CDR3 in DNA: TGTGCCAGCAGAACGACAGGGAGTGGCAATCAGCCCCAGCATTTT.

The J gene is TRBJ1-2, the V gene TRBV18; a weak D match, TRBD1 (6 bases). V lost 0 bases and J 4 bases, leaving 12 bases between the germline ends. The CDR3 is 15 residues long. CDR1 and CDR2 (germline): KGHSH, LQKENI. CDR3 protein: CASSPPLNRAYGYTF. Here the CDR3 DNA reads TGTGCCAGCTCACCACCTTTGAACAGGGCCTATGGCTACACCTTC.

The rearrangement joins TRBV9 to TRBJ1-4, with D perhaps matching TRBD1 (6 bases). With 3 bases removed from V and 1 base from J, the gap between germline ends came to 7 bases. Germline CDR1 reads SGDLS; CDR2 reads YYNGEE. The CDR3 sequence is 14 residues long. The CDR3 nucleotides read TGTGCCAGCAGCGAGGGGGGAACTAATGAAAAACTGTTTTTT. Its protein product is CASSEGGTNEKLFF.